This T cell receptor (beta chain) was recovered during a study of graft-versus-host responses after intestinal transplantation. Study overall: Among the recipients, transplants were multivisceral, liver-intestinal, or isolated intestinal. Every recipient had anti-thymocyte globulin induction and 2 to 4 years of tacrolimus plus steroids. Study results and caveats: GvH clones occurred in recipient marrow; some first appeared in ileum or blood. Those patients showing graft-donor T cell macrochimerism displayed high graft-versus-host to host-versus-graft clonal ratios in allografts.

Libraries were prepared by immunoSEQ multiplex PCR; TCRdb keeps only in-frame clonotypes and omits some of them. The sample shows over 90,000 clones, around 91% of them seen only once. This clone was counted between two and nine times. Its cognate antigen is unknown. The CDR3 runs 16 residues. Germline CDR1 reads MNHEY; CDR2 reads SMNVEV (reference sequence). Losses at the gene ends were 3 bases for V and 5 bases for J; bases not matched to a gene: 7. This clonotype originated in a human donor who was the organ donor for an intestinal transplant. This chain joins TRBV27 and TRBJ2-3; 11 nucleotides align to TRBD2. This specimen consisted of unstimulated CD4+ T cells sorted from spleen or lymph node cells, obtained before transplant. In DNA form, the CDR3 reads TGTGCCAGCAGTTTCGCCTTAGCGGGGGGGCAAGATACGCAGTATTTT. Amino acids: CASSFALAGGQDTQYF.